This entry lists 2 T cell receptor beta chains sequenced from one sample in a study of T cells after posttransplantation cyclophosphamide (TCRdb year 2016). Naive T cells were defined as viable CD3+CD4+ or CD3+CD8+ cells that were CCR7+CD45RA+CD45RO-CD95-CD27+CD28+. Library creation used the immunoSEQ multiplex PCR assay. The source is immuneACCESS, and TCRdb retained only in-frame sequences with V and J called. Part of the clones is not carried over; for the studies checked, unresolved V genes explain less than half of this, and the remainder is unexplained. The sample contains some 9,700 clones, about 98% of them found a single time. The leading ten clones occupy 0.25% of the sample. The sample taken for sequencing was naive CD4+ T cells sorted from PBMCs. The receptors stem from a woman aged 60 to 75 in good health, CMV-negative, and a related stem cell transplant donor.

This chain joins TRBV27 and TRBJ2-5, with 8 bases fitting TRBD1. CDR1 and CDR2 from the germline V gene are MNHEY and SMNVEV (reference sequence). The CDR3 loop spans 14 amino acids. V lost 4 bases to trimming and J lost 4 bases; unmatched junction nucleotides: 5. CDR3 sequence reads: CASSSRGRGETQYF. The CDR3 DNA sequence: TGTGCCAGCAGTTCCAGGGGGCGCGGAGAGACCCAGTACTTC.

This sequence joins TRBV9 and TRBJ2-2, with D tentatively TRBD1 (5 bases). This CDR3 region has 13 residues. The V gene's germline CDR1 is SGDLS and CDR2 YYNGEE. V was cut by 3 bases and J by 4 bases, with 7 bases left in between. CDR3 nucleotides: TGTGCCAGCAGCGAGGGGTTCACCGGGGAGCTGTTTTTT. This gives the protein CASSEGFTGELFF.